Presented here are 32 T cell receptor beta chains from one specimen sequenced in a study of CD8+ T cells in alopecia areata. Sample treatment: oral pan-JAK inhibitor, 5-10 mg twice daily. The sequencing template was cDNA reverse transcribed from extracted RNA. TCRdb keeps only in-frame clones here, not all; method: immunoSEQ multiplex PCR. The repertoire includes approximately 150,000 clones, 60% of them detected once, and 13% to 15% sits in the top ten. The sequenced sample was CD4+ T cells sorted from blood, obtained at week 24, from a patient treated with tofacitinib. These receptors all stem from a human donor with alopecia areata.

The count of this clone is one. The chain recombines TRBV6-1 with TRBJ2-2; D possibly corresponds to TRBD1 (5 bases). Deletions cut 7 bases from V and 5 bases from J, with 11 bases between. The CDR3 spans 13 residues. Looked up from germline, CDR1 is MNHNS and CDR2 is SASEGT. The DNA of the CDR3 is TGTGCCAGCAAGATCAGACAGACCGGGGAGCTGTTTTTT. It encodes CASKIRQTGELFF.

Only a few counts were recorded for this clone. This rearrangement joins TRBV29-1 to TRBJ1-1; D gene ambiguous. CDR1 SQVTM and CDR2 ANQGSEA come from the germline V gene. V dropped 1 base and J dropped 0 bases, with 6 bases sitting between them. The CDR3 runs 13 residues. The CDR3 protein is CSVEGLMNTEAFF. The CDR3, as DNA: TGCAGCGTTGAAGGGTTGATGAACACTGAAGCTTTCTTT.

This clone was counted between two and nine times. The chain carries TRBV4-1 and TRBJ2-1; 10 bases align to TRBD2. In germline, CDR1 is MGHRA, CDR2 YSYEKL. The CDR3 loop spans 18 amino acids. J was trimmed by 4 bases and V by 1 base; bases with no gene match: 10. The CDR3 DNA is TGCGCCAGCAGCCAAGGTCTCTCAGCGGGGGGGCGTTACAATGAGCAGTTCTTC. As protein: CASSQGLSAGGRYNEQFF.

The rearrangement joins TRBV27 to TRBJ2-3; D may be TRBD2 (6 bases). This CDR3 comprises 11 residues. Germline-derived CDR1 and CDR2 are MNHEY and SMNVEV (reference sequence). Trimming stripped 4 bases from V and 13 bases from J, with 12 bases between. The CDR3 coding sequence is TGTGCCAGCAGTTCCCTAGGGGAGGAGTATTTT. Protein product: CASSSLGEEYF.

The V call is TRBV30, the J call TRBJ2-4; D call uncertain. The CDR3 consists of 14 residues. The V end was cut by 1 base, the J end by 2 bases, with 9 bases between. Germline V gene sequence: CDR1 GTSNPN, CDR2 SVGIG (reference sequence). CDR3 coding DNA: TGTGCCTGGAGTGGGGGTGCGTCCAAAAACATTCAGTACTTC. This sequence encodes CAWSGGASKNIQYF.

The chain recombines TRBV30 with TRBJ1-1, with D perhaps matching TRBD1 (6 bases). V lost 8 bases and J lost 3, with 22 bases in between. This CDR3 contains 15 residues. Germline-derived CDR1 and CDR2 are GTSNPN and SVGIG (reference sequence). The CDR3 DNA reads TGTGCCAGACGACCTTTGGGGGCGGCGTACACTGAAGCTTTCTTT. Amino acids: CARRPLGAAYTEAFF.

The rearrangement joins TRBV6-5 to TRBJ1-6, with a tentative D call TRBD1 (6 bases). Trimming shortened V by 6 bases and J by 10 bases, and 16 bases separated the two germline ends. This CDR3 region has 14 residues. Germline V gene sequence: CDR1 MNHEY, CDR2 SVGAGI. The CDR3 region is CASSIQGLDSPLHF. The CDR3 nucleotides read TGTGCCAGCAGCATACAGGGTTTAGACTCACCCCTCCACTTT.

This clone was observed many times. This same CDR3 is encoded by further DNA sequences in the sample. This chain links TRBV10-3 with TRBJ1-2, with 8 bases aligning to TRBD1. V lost 2 bases and J lost 4; bases outside the gene matches: 6. The CDR3 has 15 residues. Germline loops: CDR1 ENHRY, CDR2 SYGVKD. In DNA, the CDR3 is TGTGCCATCAGTGAGGGCCAGGGGGCGAGCTATGGCTACACCTTC. This translates into CAISEGQGASYGYTF.

The chain is built from TRBV20-1 and TRBJ2-7; D possibly corresponds to TRBD1 (6 bases). The CDR3 covers 11 residues. V was pared by 5 bases and J by 3 bases, with 8 bases between. Germline assignment: CDR1 DFQATT and CDR2 SNEGSKA (reference sequence). The DNA for the CDR3 is TGCAGTGCTCTACAGGGCTACGAGCAGTACTTC. Its protein is CSALQGYEQYF.

V is TRBV10-3 and J is TRBJ2-5; 12 positions match TRBD2. Germline lookup yields CDR1 ENHRY and CDR2 SYGVKD. This CDR3 spans 16 amino acids. The V gene end was trimmed by 8 bases and the J gene end by 4 bases; junction bases not matched to a gene: 11. The CDR3 is CAIGASGGAGGETQYF. The CDR3 nucleotides read TGTGCCATCGGCGCTAGCGGGGGGGCCGGGGGAGAGACCCAGTACTTC.

This chain connects TRBV2 to TRBJ2-5, with a possible D match to TRBD2 (5 bases). CDR1 is SNHLY, CDR2 FYNNEI, per germline. There are 11 residues in the CDR3. Trimming took 10 bases from V and 7 from J, leaving 13 bases between them. CDR3 sequence: CAISGSGTQYF. The CDR3 DNA follows: TGTGCCATCAGCGGTTCAGGGACCCAGTACTTC.

The chain couples TRBV19 to TRBJ1-5; 10 nucleotides line up with TRBD1. CDR3 length: 17 residues. In germline, CDR1 is LNHDA, CDR2 SQIVND (reference sequence). The trim removed 5 bases at V and 1 base at J, leaving 8 bases unmatched. The CDR3 protein is CASSALGQGMSNQPQHF. Written as DNA, the CDR3 is TGTGCCAGTAGTGCCTTGGGACAGGGGATGAGCAATCAGCCCCAGCATTTT.

The rearrangement uses TRBV19 and TRBJ2-5, with a possible D match to TRBD2 (6 bases). Trimming took 6 bases from V and 1 from J, leaving 9 bases between them. The CDR3 consists of 13 residues. Germline assignment: CDR1 LNHDA and CDR2 SQIVND (reference sequence). The CDR3: CASSGGAQETQYF. In nucleotides, the CDR3 is TGTGCCAGTAGCGGGGGAGCCCAAGAGACCCAGTACTTC.

The gene calls are TRBV30 and TRBJ1-3, with TRBD1 as a possible D gene (5 bases). V was clipped by 6 bases and J by 0 bases, with 12 bases between them. The germline V gene has CDR1 GTSNPN and CDR2 SVGIG (reference sequence). There are 14 residues in the CDR3. CDR3 region: CACRRGSSGNTIYF. The CDR3 coding sequence is TGTGCCTGCCGGCGGGGGAGCTCTGGAAACACCATATATTTT. The whole variable domain, remainder taken from reference TRBV30 and TRBJ1-3, is SQTIHQWPATLVQPVGSPLSLECTVEGTSNPNLYWYRQAAGRGLQLLFYSVGIGQISSEVPQNLSASRPQDRQFILSSKKLLLSDSGFYLCACRRGSSGNTIYFGEGSWLTVV.

The chain is built from TRBV29-1 and TRBJ2-2, with no clear D. Germline CDR1 and CDR2: SQVTM and ANQGSEA. The ends were cut back, 6 bases at V and 1 base at J, with 9 bases in the middle. The CDR3 covers 13 residues. CDR3 region: CSVAPGNTGELFF. CDR3 in DNA: TGCAGCGTCGCCCCAGGGAACACCGGGGAGCTGTTTTTT.

This clone was found a few times. V and J are TRBV7-9 and TRBJ1-1; D not certain. V was cut by 2 bases and J by 5 bases, with 6 bases left in between. The CDR3 totals 12 residues. Germline-derived CDR1 and CDR2 are SEHNR and FQNEAQ (reference sequence). CDR3 bases: TGTGCCAGCAGCTTACTACAAACTGAAGCTTTCTTT. Protein sequence: CASSLLQTEAFF.

This clone was counted only a few times. The chain has TRBV4-2 and TRBJ2-7; D is unresolved. Per the germline V gene, CDR1 is LGHNA and CDR2 is YNFKEQ. Trimming pared 1 base from V and 6 bases from J, leaving 13 bases between. The CDR3 sequence is 14 residues long. The CDR3 region has the DNA TGTGCCAGCAGCCAAGCGCACGGGTCCGGCGAGCAGTACTTC. Translating it yields CASSQAHGSGEQYF.

This chain uses TRBV4-2 with TRBJ1-4; tentatively, D is TRBD1 (6 bases). Deletions cut 2 bases from V and 5 bases from J, with 15 bases between. Germline CDR1 is LGHNA and CDR2 is YNFKEQ. This CDR3 is built from 16 residues. CDR3 in amino acids: CASSQPLDRLNEKLFF. The CDR3, as DNA: TGTGCCAGCAGCCAACCCCTCGACAGGTTAAATGAAAAACTGTTTTTT.

The J gene is TRBJ1-1, the V gene TRBV29-1; D might be TRBD1 (5 bases). V was trimmed by 4 bases and J by 6 bases, leaving 15 bases between them. The CDR3 sequence is 13 residues long. Germline V gives CDR1 SQVTM, CDR2 ANQGSEA. The CDR3 loop is CSVVGTRTSEAFF. The CDR3 nucleotides read TGCAGCGTTGTAGGGACGAGGACTTCTGAAGCTTTCTTT. The full variable domain, with the rest looked up from reference TRBV29-1 and TRBJ1-1, is SAVISQKPSRDICQRGTSLTIQCQVDSQVTMMFWYRQQPGQSLTLIATANQGSEATYESGFVIDKFPISRPNLTFSTLTVSNMSPEDSSIYLCSVVGTRTSEAFFGQGTRLTVV.

This clone showed up just a few times. The chain's CDR3 is CSVSGNPDTQYF. As DNA, the CDR3 is TGCAGCGTTTCCGGTAATCCAGATACGCAGTATTTT. The rearrangement uses TRBV29-1 and TRBJ2-3; D is undetermined. In germline, CDR1 is SQVTM, CDR2 ANQGSEA. Trimming removed 5 bases at V and 4 bases at J, with 10 bases between. The CDR3 totals 12 residues.

The chain links TRBV11-2 to TRBJ1-6; 7 bases map to TRBD1. Germline assignment: CDR1 SGHAT and CDR2 FQNNGV. J was trimmed by 10 bases and V by 4 bases; bases with no gene match: 7. The CDR3 has 14 residues. The DNA of the CDR3 is TGTGCCAGCAGCTACCGACAGGGACGATCACCCCTCCACTTT. Protein sequence: CASSYRQGRSPLHF.

This rearrangement joins TRBV30 to TRBJ2-5, with D hard to call. The DNA end favors TRBJ2-7, so the J call may be wrong. There are 11 residues in the CDR3. Germline CDR1 is GTSNPN and CDR2 is SVGIG (reference sequence). DNA for the CDR3: TGTGCCTGGAGAAGAGGCTACGAGCAGTACTTC. This sequence encodes CAWRRGYEQYF.

The rearrangement joins TRBV4-1 to TRBJ1-1, with a weak D call TRBD1 (6 bases). Germline V gene sequence: CDR1 MGHRA, CDR2 YSYEKL. There are 17 residues in the CDR3. The V gene lost 2 bases and the J gene lost 0 bases, with 16 bases spanning the gap. The DNA of the CDR3 is TGCGCCAGCAGCCAAAGGGGGGGACAACTCATGAACACTGAAGCTTTCTTT. Protein sequence: CASSQRGGQLMNTEAFF.

This clone was counted only a few times. The chain combines TRBV4-1 with TRBJ1-5; maybe TRBD1 (5 bases). V was clipped by 0 bases and J by 7 bases, with 13 bases between them. This CDR3 is built from 15 residues. The germline CDR1 and CDR2 sequences are MGHRA and YSYEKL. The DNA of the CDR3 is TGCGCCAGCAGCCAAGATCGGGCAGGGTCGCAGCCCCAGCATTTT. Encoded protein: CASSQDRAGSQPQHF.

The J gene is TRBJ1-5, the V gene TRBV29-1; D remains unclear. The V end was cut by 4 bases, the J end by 6 bases, with 13 bases between. Germline loops: CDR1 SQVTM, CDR2 ANQGSEA. The CDR3 covers 13 residues. CDR3 DNA: TGCAGCGTTGGGATATCGGAGGGTCAGCCCCAGCATTTT. Translated: CSVGISEGQPQHF. The full variable domain, rest sourced from reference TRBV29-1 and TRBJ1-5, is SAVISQKPSRDICQRGTSLTIQCQVDSQVTMMFWYRQQPGQSLTLIATANQGSEATYESGFVIDKFPISRPNLTFSTLTVSNMSPEDSSIYLCSVGISEGQPQHFGDGTRLSIL.

V and J are TRBV10-2 and TRBJ1-1, with D possibly being TRBD1 (6 bases). This CDR3 has 11 residues. Trimming took 4 bases from V and 10 from J, leaving 10 bases between them. Germline V gene sequence: CDR1 WSHSY, CDR2 SAAADI. The CDR3 spells CASSGLGGAFF. DNA for the CDR3: TGCGCCAGCAGTGGTCTAGGGGGAGCTTTCTTT.

The CDR3 region has the DNA TGTGCCAGCAGTTCCCCCTCCAACGCTAACTATGGCTACACCTTC. Translation gives CASSSPSNANYGYTF. The chain carries TRBV27 and TRBJ1-2; D ambiguous. Trimming took off 4 bases at V and 0 bases at J, with 12 bases between the two ends. This CDR3 comprises 15 residues. Germline lookup yields CDR1 MNHEY and CDR2 SMNVEV (reference sequence).

Details on this clone: In the same sample, other DNA sequences code for this CDR3. The rearrangement uses TRBV30 and TRBJ1-3; D not resolved. The CDR3 contains 12 residues. The germline V and J ends were trimmed by 3 bases and 1 base, with 4 bases remaining between them. Germline CDR1 and CDR2: GTSNPN and SVGIG (reference sequence). The CDR3 sequence is CAWRGSGNTIYF. The CDR3 DNA reads as TGTGCCTGGAGGGGGTCTGGAAACACCATATATTTT.

The chain carries TRBV18 and TRBJ2-5; 11 nucleotides align to TRBD1. Germline CDR1 and CDR2: KGHSH and LQKENI. Trimming removed 0 bases from V and 6 bases from J; junction bases left unmatched: 9. The CDR3 contains 17 residues. The CDR3 reads CASSPPDGTGGLKTQYF. As DNA, the CDR3 is TGTGCCAGCTCACCACCGGACGGGACAGGGGGTTTGAAGACCCAGTACTTC.

J is TRBJ1-2 and V is TRBV5-1, with unresolved D. The V end lost 4 bases, the J end lost 5 bases, and 12 bases lay between the germline ends. The V gene's germline CDR1 is SGHRS and CDR2 YFSETQ. The CDR3 spans 13 residues. The CDR3 reads CASSSAGGYGYTF. The CDR3 DNA is TGCGCCAGCAGCAGCGCAGGAGGATATGGCTACACCTTC.

V is TRBV29-1 and J is TRBJ2-3, with D perhaps assigned TRBD1 or TRBD2 (5 bases each). Germline CDR1 reads SQVTM; CDR2 reads ANQGSEA. The CDR3 runs 13 residues. The V end was cut by 3 bases, the J end by 4 bases, with 11 bases between. The CDR3: CSVDIGAPDTQYF. CDR3 sequence (DNA): TGCAGCGTTGACATCGGGGCGCCAGATACGCAGTATTTT.

The table lists this clone with a few counts. V gene TRBV6-5 combines with J gene TRBJ1-6; D call uncertain. The CDR3 consists of 13 residues. CDR1 is MNHEY, CDR2 SVGAGI, per germline. The germline V and J ends were trimmed by 6 bases and 9 bases, with 12 bases remaining between them. The CDR3 sequence is CASRKDSTSPLHF. Written as DNA, the CDR3 is TGTGCCAGCAGGAAGGATAGCACTTCACCCCTCCACTTT.